The rows below give T cell receptor beta chains drawn from one sample of a study of blood T cell repertoires in COVID-19. The data were produced by immunoSEQ multiplex PCR, yet TCRdb's version contains in-frame clones alone and is incomplete. The sample shows over 110,000 clones, 88% of them seen only once. Material: peripheral blood. The origin of the receptors is a human donor in a cohort sampled during active COVID-19. The CDR3 runs from the conserved cysteine through the conserved F or W. A D gene is named only where the DNA matches it firmly. Clone size is not always given. Where it is, it says once, few, many or a class for expanded clones.

J gene | clone size | CDR3 length | V gene | D gene | CDR3 DNA | CDR3 protein
TRBJ1-3 | - | 14 | TRBV9 | - | TGTGCCACCGGGGGAGGGGAGTCCGGAAACACCATATATTTT | CATGGGESGNTIYF
TRBJ1-5 | - | 14 | TRBV30 | - | TGTGCCTGGAGTTATGGTTCAGGGGATCAGCCCCAGCATTTT | CAWSYGSGDQPQHF
TRBJ2-7 | - | 17 | TRBV4-2 | TRBD2 | TGTGCCAGCAGCCACCCGACTAGCGGGGTTACCTCCTACGAGCAGTACTTC | CASSHPTSGVTSYEQYF
TRBJ1-1 | - | 14 | TRBV9 | TRBD1 | TGTGCCAGCAGCGCGAGGACAGGGGACACTGAAGCTTTCTTT | CASSARTGDTEAFF
TRBJ2-3 | - | 14 | TRBV9 | - | TGTGCCAGCAGCGGAGGGCTATCCACAGATACGCAGTATTTT | CASSGGLSTDTQYF
TRBJ1-1 | - | 13 | TRBV2 | TRBD1 | TGTGCCAGCGGGACAGGGATGAACACTGAAGCTTTCTTT | CASGTGMNTEAFF
TRBJ2-5 | - | 15 | TRBV6-5 | TRBD2 | TGTGCCAGCAGTTACTCTGCGGGGGGATCGGGGACCCAGTACTTC | CASSYSAGGSGTQYF
TRBJ2-5 | - | 16 | TRBV7-3 | - | TGTGCCAGCAGCTTAAGGGGCCGGCAGAGAAGGGAGACCCAGTACTTC | CASSLRGRQRRETQYF
TRBJ1-5 | - | 13 | TRBV6-2/TRBV6-3 | - | TGTGCCAGCAGTTACTCTGAGCGGCAGCCCCAGCATTTT | CASSYSERQPQHF
TRBJ2-5 | - | 11 | TRBV10-2 | - | TGCGCCAGCCGGGGGACGGGGGCCCAGTACTTC | CASRGTGAQYF
TRBJ2-3 | - | 16 | TRBV5-1 | TRBD1 | TGCGCCAGCAGCTCCCGGACAGGGGGAGTGACAGATACGCAGTATTTT | CASSSRTGGVTDTQYF
TRBJ2-2 | - | 15 | TRBV2 | - | TGTGCCAGCAACGATGGGGCAGGGGACACCGGGGAGCTGTTTTTT | CASNDGAGDTGELFF
TRBJ2-7 | - | 14 | TRBV5-1 | - | TGCGCCAGCAGCTTGAGGACAGAGAACTACGAGCAGTACTTC | CASSLRTENYEQYF
TRBJ2-3 | - | 18 | TRBV7-6 | TRBD1 | TGTGCCAGCAGCTTAGTGGGGCTTACAGGGGGTGGAACAGATACGCAGTATTTT | CASSLVGLTGGGTDTQYF
TRBJ2-5 | - | 17 | TRBV3-1/TRBV3-2 | TRBD2 | TGTGCCAGCTCCATAGCGTCCGGACTAGCGGGGAAAGAGACCCAGTACTTC | CASSIASGLAGKETQYF
TRBJ2-1 | - | 11 | TRBV11-3 | TRBD2 | TGTGCCAGCAGCAGCGGGACTAGCCAGTTCTTC | CASSSGTSQFF
TRBJ1-1 | - | 13 | TRBV9 | - | TGTGCCAGCAGCCAGGTGTGGAACACTGAAGCTTTCTTT | CASSQVWNTEAFF
TRBJ1-2 | - | 14 | TRBV28 | TRBD1 | TGTGCCAGCAGTTGGACAGGGGGCGGGTATGGCTACACCTTC | CASSWTGGGYGYTF
TRBJ1-4 | many | 16 | TRBV5-6 | - | TGTGCCAGCAGCGCGTTAGGGGAATCAACTAATGAAAAACTGTTTTTT | CASSALGESTNEKLFF
TRBJ2-1 | - | 16 | TRBV4-2 | TRBD2 | TGTGCCAGCAGCCCTTTGGTTAGCGGGGGGGCAAATGAGCAGTTCTTC | CASSPLVSGGANEQFF
TRBJ1-5 | few | 17 | TRBV18 | - | TGTGCCAGCTCACCACCCCAGCGGGGCCGATTCAATCAGCCCCAGCATTTT | CASSPPQRGRFNQPQHF
TRBJ2-3 | - | 16 | TRBV27 | - | TGTGCCAGCAGTTTAACGGGGTTTGCTAGCACAGATACGCAGTATTTT | CASSLTGFASTDTQYF
TRBJ1-4 | - | 16 | TRBV6-2/TRBV6-3 | - | TGTGCCAGCAGTTCCGACTCCGAAAGGACTAATGAAAAACTGTTTTTT | CASSSDSERTNEKLFF
TRBJ1-4 | - | 15 | TRBV4-1 | - | TGCGCCAGCAGCCAAGTAGGGTTGGGGGGAGAAAAACTGTTTTTT | CASSQVGLGGEKLFF
TRBJ1-4 | - | 14 | TRBV27 | TRBD1 | TGTGCCAGCTCCCTGTCCAGGGGACAGGAAAAACTGTTTTTT | CASSLSRGQEKLFF
TRBJ1-4 | - | 16 | TRBV9 | TRBD1 | TGTGCCAGCAGCGCCGAAGACAGGGGGATAAATGAAAAACTGTTTTTT | CASSAEDRGINEKLFF
TRBJ1-2 | - | 13 | TRBV3-1/TRBV3-2 | - | TGTGCCAGCAGCCAAGCCAAAAACTATGGCTACACCTTC | CASSQAKNYGYTF
TRBJ1-5 | - | 15 | TRBV27 | - | TGTGCCAGCAGTTTAGCGGGGATGAGCAATCAGCCCCAGCATTTT | CASSLAGMSNQPQHF
TRBJ1-1 | once | 15 | TRBV27 | - | TGTGCCAGCAGTTTATCGAGCAGGGTGAACACTGAAGCTTTCTTT | CASSLSSRVNTEAFF
TRBJ2-6 | - | 14 | TRBV6-5 | - | TGTGCCAGCCACAGCGGAGCTGGGGCCAACGTCCTGACTTTC | CASHSGAGANVLTF
TRBJ2-7 | - | 13 | TRBV12-3/TRBV12-4 | - | TGTGCCAGCAGTTCACCGGGGACACCAAAGCAGTACTTC | CASSSPGTPKQYF
TRBJ1-2 | once | 14 | TRBV6-6 | - | TGTGCCAGCAGTCCCCCCAGGGCTAACTATGGCTACACCTTC | CASSPPRANYGYTF
TRBJ1-2 | - | 15 | TRBV25-1 | - | TGTGCCAGCAGTGAATACGAGGGCGGGAACTATGGCTACACCTTC | CASSEYEGGNYGYTF
TRBJ1-4 | - | 14 | TRBV18 | - | TGTGCCAGCTCGCCGGGGGTTGGTAATGAAAAACTGTTTTTT | CASSPGVGNEKLFF
TRBJ1-4 | many | 15 | TRBV6-1 | TRBD1 | TGTGCCAGCAGTGATAAGGGACAGGGGTACGAAAAACTGTTTTTT | CASSDKGQGYEKLFF